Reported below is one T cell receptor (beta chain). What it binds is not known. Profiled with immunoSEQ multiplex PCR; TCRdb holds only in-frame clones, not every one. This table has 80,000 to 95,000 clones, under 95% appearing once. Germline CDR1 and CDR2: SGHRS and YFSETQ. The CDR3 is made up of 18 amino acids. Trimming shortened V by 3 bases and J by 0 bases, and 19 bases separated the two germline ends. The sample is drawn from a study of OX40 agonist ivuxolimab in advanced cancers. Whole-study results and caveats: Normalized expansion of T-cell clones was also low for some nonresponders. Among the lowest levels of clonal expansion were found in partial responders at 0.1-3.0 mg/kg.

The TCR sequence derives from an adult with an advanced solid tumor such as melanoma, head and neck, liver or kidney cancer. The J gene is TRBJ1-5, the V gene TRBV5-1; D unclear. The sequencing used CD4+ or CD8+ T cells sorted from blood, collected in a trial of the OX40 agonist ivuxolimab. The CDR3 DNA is TGCGCCAGCAGCTCGATTCGAGACGGGCTCTATAGCAATCAGCCCCAGCATTTT. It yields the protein CASSSIRDGLYSNQPQHF.